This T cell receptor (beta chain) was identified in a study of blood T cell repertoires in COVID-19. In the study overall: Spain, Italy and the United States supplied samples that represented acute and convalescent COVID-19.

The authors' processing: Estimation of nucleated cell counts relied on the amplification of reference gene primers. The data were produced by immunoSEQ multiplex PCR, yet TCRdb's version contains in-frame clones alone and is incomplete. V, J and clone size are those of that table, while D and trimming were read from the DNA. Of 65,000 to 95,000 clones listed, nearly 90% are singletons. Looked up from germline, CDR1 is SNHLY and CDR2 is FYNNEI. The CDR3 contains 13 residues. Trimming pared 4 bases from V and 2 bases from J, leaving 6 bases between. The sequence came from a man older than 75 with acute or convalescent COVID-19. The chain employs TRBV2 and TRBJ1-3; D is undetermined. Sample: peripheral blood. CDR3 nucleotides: TGTGCCAGCAGTGCAGGTCCTGGAAACACCATATATTTT. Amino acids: CASSAGPGNTIYF. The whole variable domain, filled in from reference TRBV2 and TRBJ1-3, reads EPEVTQTPSHQVTQMGQEVILRCVPISNHLYFYWYRQILGQKVEFLVSFYNNEISEKSEIFDDQFSVERPDGSNFTLKIRSTKLEDSAMYFCASSAGPGNTIYFGEGSWLTVV.